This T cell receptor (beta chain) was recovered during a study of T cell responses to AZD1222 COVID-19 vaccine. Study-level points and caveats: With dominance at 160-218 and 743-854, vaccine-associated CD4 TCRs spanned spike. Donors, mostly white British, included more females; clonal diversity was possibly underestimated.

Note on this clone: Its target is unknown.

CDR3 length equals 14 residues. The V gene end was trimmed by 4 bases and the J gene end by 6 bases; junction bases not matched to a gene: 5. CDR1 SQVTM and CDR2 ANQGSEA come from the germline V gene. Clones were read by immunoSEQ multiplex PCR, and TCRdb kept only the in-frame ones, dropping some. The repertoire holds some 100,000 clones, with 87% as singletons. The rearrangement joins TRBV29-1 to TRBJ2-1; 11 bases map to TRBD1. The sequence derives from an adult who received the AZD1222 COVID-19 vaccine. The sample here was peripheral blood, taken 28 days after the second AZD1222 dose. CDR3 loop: CSVAGTGGSNEQFF. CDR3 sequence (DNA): TGCAGCGTTGCAGGGACAGGGGGTTCCAATGAGCAGTTCTTC.